The clone carrying this T cell receptor (beta chain) occurred a few times. No antigen is known for it. The data belong to a study of T-cell memory formation after mild COVID-19. Looking at the study overall: There were largely donor-specific TCR clusters.

Study-wide points: Pre-infection memory harbored some responding clones, suggesting cross-reactive memory joined. Clones contracting across day 15 to 85 had a balanced CD4/CD8 profile; later expanding clones leaned CD4+.

V trimming: 7 bases; J trimming: 5 bases; junction bases outside the gene matches: 9. Per germline, CDR1 SEHNR and CDR2 FQNEAQ (reference sequence). CDR3 size: 14 residues. TCRdb independently ran MiXCR on the 5' RACE reads; one entry per CDR3 protein. The data show over 450,000 distinct CDR3 sequences, with roughly 21% seen just once and about an eighth held by the top ten. The source of this sequence is an adult woman who had mild COVID-19 (a few samples of this study predate the infection). Cell type and time point are not known. This chain links TRBV7-9 with TRBJ1-2, with TRBD1 matching 8 bases. Sequencing was carried out using PBMCs or a T cell subset sorted from them (not recorded which). CDR3 residues: CASINYRGVYGYTF. In DNA form, the CDR3 reads TGTGCCAGCATCAATTACAGGGGGGTTTATGGCTACACCTTC.